This T cell receptor beta chain was obtained from a study of response to subunit inactivated influenza vaccine. Overall study findings and caveats: The authors proposed limited new T cell recruitment per seasonal influenza vaccination.

This clonotype was seen a few times. Its antigen is undetermined. The CDR3 runs to 17 residues. With V trimmed by 5 bases and J by 0 bases, 4 bases remained unmatched. Germline-derived CDR1 and CDR2 are SGHTA and FQGNSA. Via MiXCR, TCRdb re-called the RT-PCR reads, giving one row per CDR3 protein. The table includes more than 200,000 distinct CDR3 sequences, 10% to 15% detected once. The receptor comes from a man aged 50-59 years who received an inactivated influenza vaccine. V gene TRBV7-2 combines with J gene TRBJ2-1, with 13 bases fitting TRBD2. The sample was non-naive T cells sorted from PBMCs, taken less than 15 days before vaccination. CDR3 region: CASSQTSGGGSYNEQFF. The CDR3 DNA reads as TGTGCCAGCAGCCAAACTAGCGGGGGGGGCTCCTACAATGAGCAGTTCTTC.